A single sample gave rise to the 32 T cell receptor beta chains below, sequenced in a study of blood T cell repertoires in COVID-19. Some clones are missing from TCRdb's copy, which holds only in-frame ones; the method was immunoSEQ multiplex PCR. This sample has about 300,000 clones, with 65% to 90% found just once. Sequences were obtained from peripheral blood. The receptors were sampled from a human donor in a cohort sampled during active COVID-19.

The chain carries TRBV7-6 and TRBJ2-1; 10 bases agree with TRBD1. The ends lost 5 bases at V and 11 bases at J; junction bases unmatched: 12. This CDR3 comprises 15 residues. From germline, CDR1 is SGHVS and CDR2 FNYEAQ. Here the CDR3 reads CASSQGQGGATQQFF. The CDR3 nucleotides read TGTGCCAGCAGCCAAGGACAGGGGGGGGCTACCCAGCAGTTCTTC.

Only one count was recorded for this clone. This chain joins TRBV10-3 and TRBJ1-5, with D possibly TRBD1 on 5 matching bases. The V gene's germline CDR1 is ENHRY and CDR2 SYGVKD. The CDR3 has 13 amino acids. V shed 8 bases and J shed 2 bases, with 10 bases lying between them. The CDR3 region has the DNA TGTGCCATCGCCAGGGCTGGCAATCAGCCCCAGCATTTT. Its protein product is CAIARAGNQPQHF.

The chain uses TRBV3-1 (or the pseudogene TRBV3-2) and TRBJ2-2; TRBD1 matches at 8 bases. The junction had 13 bases not matched to a gene; V was cut back by 4 bases and J by 6 bases. CDR1 LGHDT and CDR2 YNNKEL come from the germline V gene (reference sequence). This CDR3 comprises 17 residues. The CDR3 nucleotides are TGTGCCAGCAGCCTAGTCGACAGGGGAGGCGCTTCCGGGGAGCTGTTTTTT. Protein: CASSLVDRGGASGELFF.

The V and J genes are TRBV20-1 and TRBJ2-7; 9 bases map to TRBD2. The germline CDR1 and CDR2 sequences are DFQATT and SNEGSKA (reference sequence). Losses at the gene ends were 3 bases for V and 2 bases for J; bases not matched to a gene: 8. The CDR3 is 15 residues long. The CDR3 loop reads CSASPSGIPTYEQYF. CDR3 coding DNA: TGCAGTGCTAGTCCTAGCGGGATCCCAACCTACGAGCAGTACTTC.

The rearrangement links TRBV11-2 to TRBJ2-2, with 7 bases matching TRBD1. The CDR3 contains 15 residues. Germline trimming cut 1 base from V and 13 bases from J; bases unmatched to any gene: 12. The germline V gene encodes CDR1 SGHAT and CDR2 FQNNGV. CDR3 amino acids: CASSLGRDSSLSLFF. The CDR3 DNA reads TGTGCCAGCAGCTTAGGCCGGGACAGTTCGCTTTCGCTGTTTTTT.

This sequence joins TRBV10-3 and TRBJ2-1; 8 nucleotides match TRBD2. V was pared by 3 bases and J by 5 bases, with 15 bases of the junction left unmatched. The germline gives CDR1 ENHRY, CDR2 SYGVKD. This CDR3 is built from 18 residues. CDR3 sequence (DNA): TGTGCCATCAGTGACGGGGGCAACTCCGGGAGGGGACACAATGAGCAGTTCTTC. Translation gives CAISDGGNSGRGHNEQFF.

This chain connects TRBV24-1 to TRBJ2-3; the match to TRBD2 covers 11 bases. Germline trimming cut 3 bases from V and 3 bases from J; bases unmatched to any gene: 4. Germline V gene sequence: CDR1 KGHDR, CDR2 SFDVKD. CDR3 length: 16 residues. The CDR3 reads CATSDPTSGRTDTQYF. The CDR3, as DNA: TGTGCCACCAGTGATCCCACTAGCGGGAGAACAGATACGCAGTATTTT.

The genes are TRBV5-1 and TRBJ2-1; possible D gene TRBD1, 6 bases. V lost 6 bases and J 3 bases, leaving 13 bases between the germline ends. CDR3 size: 14 residues. The germline CDR1 and CDR2 sequences are SGHRS and YFSETQ. This CDR3 is CASTYRDNYNEQFF. The CDR3 DNA reads as TGCGCCAGCACCTACCGGGACAACTACAATGAGCAGTTCTTC.

This clone was picked up a small number of times. The chain links TRBV24-1 to TRBJ1-5; D gene unclear. The germline V gene encodes CDR1 KGHDR and CDR2 SFDVKD. This CDR3 is 10 amino acids long. Trimming left V 8 bases short and J 12 bases short, with 10 bases between. For the CDR3, the DNA is TGTGCCACCACCCGGTTCGTCCAGCATTTT. It yields the protein CATTRFVQHF.

V gene TRBV5-1 combines with J gene TRBJ2-1, with 8 bases lining up with TRBD2. J gave up 0 bases and V 4 bases, and 9 bases lay outside the gene matches. CDR3 size: 17 residues. Germline lookup yields CDR1 SGHRS and CDR2 YFSETQ. CDR3 loop: CASSPSRTSGSYNEQFF. The CDR3 coding sequence is TGCGCCAGCAGCCCGTCACGAACTAGCGGCTCCTACAATGAGCAGTTCTTC. The complete variable domain, with remaining parts taken from reference TRBV5-1 and TRBJ2-1, reads KAGVTQTPRYLIKTRGQQVTLSCSPISGHRSVSWYQQTPGQGLQFLFEYFSETQRNKGNFPGRFSGRQFSNSRSEMNVSTLELGDSALYLCASSPSRTSGSYNEQFFGPGTRLTVL.

V gene TRBV7-2 combines with J gene TRBJ2-7; 8 bases map to TRBD2. Germline V gene sequence: CDR1 SGHTA, CDR2 FQGNSA. The CDR3 is 13 amino acids. After removal of 4 bases from V and 7 bases from J, the junction contained 6 bases not matched to a gene. CDR3 nucleotides: TGTGCCAGCAGCTCGGGGGGGCGCGGAGAGCAGTACTTC. Protein: CASSSGGRGEQYF. The full variable domain, rest sourced from reference TRBV7-2 and TRBJ2-7, is GAGVSQSPSNKVTEKGKDVELRCDPISGHTALYWYRQSLGQGLEFLIYFQGNSAPDKSGLPSDRFSAERTGGSVSTLTIQRTQQEDSAVYLCASSSGGRGEQYFGPGTRLTVT.

This chain links TRBV3-1 (or the pseudogene TRBV3-2) with TRBJ2-7; 12 nucleotides match TRBD2. V was pared by 2 bases and J by 2 bases, with 16 bases of the junction left unmatched. Germline lookup yields CDR1 LGHDT and CDR2 YNNKEL (reference sequence). The CDR3 runs 20 residues. The CDR3 here is CASSQSTGTSGSQYPYEQYF. The CDR3 bases are TGTGCCAGCAGCCAAAGTACCGGGACTAGCGGGTCTCAATATCCCTACGAGCAGTACTTC.

This clone showed up just once. The chain combines TRBV6-5 with TRBJ1-2; D uncertain. The V and J ends lost 11 bases and 4 bases respectively, with 14 bases between them. The CDR3 has 12 amino acids. Germline values: CDR1 MNHEY, CDR2 SVGAGI. Here the CDR3 DNA reads TGTGCCTCCGGCGGTTACCCCTATGGCTACACCTTC. Protein product: CASGGYPYGYTF.

The gene calls are TRBV18 and TRBJ2-5, with 12 positions matching TRBD2. CDR1 KGHSH and CDR2 LQKENI come from the germline V gene. J lost 4 bases, V lost 5 bases, and 17 bases had no gene match. The CDR3 is 19 amino acids. CDR3 in amino acids: CASSKGDIGLAGFGETQYF. DNA of the CDR3: TGTGCCAGCTCAAAAGGGGACATCGGACTAGCGGGATTTGGAGAGACCCAGTACTTC. Complete variable domain (other parts from reference TRBV18 and TRBJ2-5): NAGVMQNPRHLVRRRGQEARLRCSPMKGHSHVYWYRQLPEEGLKFMVYLQKENIIDESGMPKERFSAEFPKEGPSILRIQQVVRGDSAAYFCASSKGDIGLAGFGETQYFGPGTRLLVL.

The rearrangement uses TRBV19 and TRBJ1-1; unclear D gene. The CDR3 contains 13 residues. The V gene lost 3 bases and the J gene lost 0 bases, with 5 bases spanning the gap. Germline V gene sequence: CDR1 LNHDA, CDR2 SQIVND (reference sequence). CDR3 sequence (DNA): TGTGCCAGTAGTATCAACATGAACACTGAAGCTTTCTTT. Protein: CASSINMNTEAFF.

V usage is TRBV18 and J usage is TRBJ1-3, with no clear D. V was pared by 1 base and J by 0 bases, with 7 bases between. Germline CDR1 is KGHSH and CDR2 is LQKENI. The CDR3 loop spans 15 amino acids. For the CDR3, the DNA is TGTGCCAGCTCACCACGGAGACCCTCTGGAAACACCATATATTTT. Its protein is CASSPRRPSGNTIYF. Supplemented by reference TRBV18 and TRBJ1-3, the full variable domain reads NAGVMQNPRHLVRRRGQEARLRCSPMKGHSHVYWYRQLPEEGLKFMVYLQKENIIDESGMPKERFSAEFPKEGPSILRIQQVVRGDSAAYFCASSPRRPSGNTIYFGEGSWLTVV.

In this sample, this clone turned up once. The chain is built from TRBV27 and TRBJ2-7; 8 positions match TRBD2. There are 16 residues in the CDR3. Germline assignment: CDR1 MNHEY and CDR2 SMNVEV (reference sequence). V dropped 3 bases and J dropped 1; count of bases not matched to a gene: 8. Here the CDR3 reads CASSFERGTRSYEQYF. The CDR3 DNA reads TGTGCCAGCAGTTTTGAGCGGGGGACTAGGTCCTACGAGCAGTACTTC.

Remarks on this clone: Its ends do not fully match the called genes, so a read error is possible. The V call is TRBV9, the J call TRBJ2-7, with 8 bases aligning to TRBD1. The CDR3 is 13 residues long. Germline loops: CDR1 SGDLS, CDR2 YYNGEE. CDR3 in DNA: TGTGCCAGCAGCGTAGTGTTCAGGGGGCCGATCAACTTC. Translated: CASSVVFRGPINF.

This clone was detected once. The chain joins TRBV19 to TRBJ1-1; possibly TRBD1 for D (5 bases). CDR3 length: 11 amino acids. Trimming removed 9 bases at V and 5 bases at J, with 10 bases between. Per germline, CDR1 LNHDA and CDR2 SQIVND (reference sequence). In nucleotides, the CDR3 is TGTGCCAGCTTACGGGGGACTGAAGCTTTCTTT. It yields the protein CASLRGTEAFF.

This clone occurred once. The chain has TRBV6-5 and TRBJ1-2, with 8 bases matching TRBD1. This CDR3 is built from 12 residues. The germline V gene has CDR1 MNHEY and CDR2 SVGAGI. With 10 bases clipped from V and 6 bases from J, the junction kept 7 bases outside the gene matches. The CDR3 bases are TGTGCCACCATGACAGGGGTTCATGGCTACACCTTC. Protein product: CATMTGVHGYTF.

CDR3: CASSEVGGGGADTQYF. In DNA, the CDR3 is TGTGCCAGCAGTGAAGTGGGGGGAGGAGGCGCAGATACGCAGTATTTT. The J gene is TRBJ2-3, the V gene TRBV6-1; D perhaps matches TRBD2 (6 bases). The CDR3 length is 16 residues. Per germline, CDR1 MNHNS and CDR2 SASEGT. Trimming removed 1 base at V and 4 bases at J, with 15 bases between.

CDR3 DNA: TGTGCCAGCAGCCAACCATACTCTGGTGGAAACACCATATATTTT. This translates into CASSQPYSGGNTIYF. This chain joins TRBV3-1 (or the pseudogene TRBV3-2) and TRBJ1-3; no firm D call. Trimming pared 2 bases from V and 3 bases from J, leaving 11 bases between. Germline V gives CDR1 LGHDT, CDR2 YNNKEL (reference sequence). The CDR3 consists of 15 residues.

V usage is TRBV4-1 and J usage is TRBJ1-3; D is uncertain. Germline lookup yields CDR1 MGHRA and CDR2 YSYEKL. Trimming stripped 0 bases from V and 1 base from J, with 10 bases between. The CDR3 length is 16 residues. The CDR3 loop reads CASSQDFEQSGNTIYF. CDR3 bases: TGCGCCAGCAGCCAAGATTTTGAACAGTCTGGAAACACCATATATTTT.

CDR3 sequence (DNA): TGCGCCAGCAGCTTGGATGCTCGGACAGGCGTCACAGATACGCAGTATTTT. Amino acids: CASSLDARTGVTDTQYF. The chain uses TRBV5-1 and TRBJ2-3, with 7 bases matching TRBD1. The CDR3 covers 17 residues. Losses at the gene ends were 0 bases for V and 2 bases for J; bases not matched to a gene: 9. The germline V gene has CDR1 SGHRS and CDR2 YFSETQ. Using reference TRBV5-1 and TRBJ2-3 for the parts outside the CDR3, the full variable domain is KAGVTQTPRYLIKTRGQQVTLSCSPISGHRSVSWYQQTPGQGLQFLFEYFSETQRNKGNFPGRFSGRQFSNSRSEMNVSTLELGDSALYLCASSLDARTGVTDTQYFGPGTRLTVL.

This clone was seen a handful of times. The V call is TRBV15, the J call TRBJ1-4; D is perhaps TRBD1 (5 bases). The germline V gene has CDR1 LNHNV and CDR2 YYDKDF (reference sequence). CDR3 length: 15 amino acids. Trimming left V 1 base short and J 4 bases short, with 10 bases between. The CDR3 DNA sequence: TGTGCCACCAGCAGAGGGACATCCCTTAATGAAAAACTGTTTTTT. It specifies CATSRGTSLNEKLFF.

The rearrangement uses TRBV27 and TRBJ2-1, with D possibly being TRBD2 (6 bases). Trimming removed 3 bases at V and 3 bases at J, with 6 bases between. The CDR3 is 13 amino acids. Germline lookup yields CDR1 MNHEY and CDR2 SMNVEV (reference sequence). The CDR3 DNA follows: TGTGCCAGCAGTTTGGACTACTACAATGAGCAGTTCTTC. It yields the protein CASSLDYYNEQFF.

The chain carries TRBV7-2 and TRBJ2-6; no clear D gene. CDR1 SGHTA and CDR2 FQGNSA come from the germline V gene. This CDR3 contains 13 residues. V lost 8 bases to trimming and J lost 1 base, with 6 bases between them. The CDR3 DNA reads TGTGCCAGCTCACAATCTGGGGCCAACGTCCTGACTTTC. Translating it yields CASSQSGANVLTF.

The rearrangement uses TRBV2 and TRBJ2-7, with 9 bases identical to TRBD2. V trimming: 1 base; J trimming: 4 bases; junction bases outside the gene matches: 5. Germline CDR1 is SNHLY and CDR2 is FYNNEI. This CDR3 is 15 amino acids long. The CDR3 DNA follows: TGTGCCAGCAGTGAAGGGACTAGCGTCGGGTACGAGCAGTACTTC. Protein product: CASSEGTSVGYEQYF.

This rearrangement joins TRBV7-9 to TRBJ1-2; maybe TRBD1 (6 bases). This CDR3 is 13 amino acids long. The V gene lost 5 bases and the J gene lost 4 bases, with 11 bases spanning the gap. Germline V gene data show CDR1 as SEHNR and CDR2 as FQNEAQ (reference sequence). Here the CDR3 DNA reads TGTGCCAGCAGCGCCGGGACAATCTATGGCTACACCTTC. Translated, it gives CASSAGTIYGYTF. Drawing the rest from reference TRBV7-9 and TRBJ1-2, the complete variable domain is DTGVSQNPRHKITKRGQNVTFRCDPISEHNRLYWYRQTLGQGPEFLTYFQNEAQLEKSRLLSDRFSAERPKGSFSTLEIQRTEQGDSAMYLCASSAGTIYGYTFGSGTRLTVV.

This clone was recorded a few times. The V gene is TRBV7-9, the J gene TRBJ1-3, with a possible D match to TRBD1 (6 bases). V lost 11 bases to trimming and J lost 0 bases, with 11 bases between them. The CDR3 runs 13 residues. The germline V gene encodes CDR1 SEHNR and CDR2 FQNEAQ (reference sequence). The CDR3 here is CALQGNSGNTIYF. As DNA, the CDR3 is TGTGCCTTACAGGGAAACTCTGGAAACACCATATATTTT. Full variable domain (rest looked up from reference TRBV7-9 and TRBJ1-3): DTGVSQNPRHKITKRGQNVTFRCDPISEHNRLYWYRQTLGQGPEFLTYFQNEAQLEKSRLLSDRFSAERPKGSFSTLEIQRTEQGDSAMYLCALQGNSGNTIYFGEGSWLTVV.

The chain couples TRBV7-2 to TRBJ2-2; D might be TRBD2 (6 bases). The CDR3 contains 14 residues. Trimming removed 5 bases from V and 11 bases from J, with 18 bases in between. The germline gives CDR1 SGHTA, CDR2 FQGNSA. CDR3 DNA: TGTGCCAGCAGCCCGATCCGCATGGGAGGTGAGCTGTTTTTT. Protein sequence: CASSPIRMGGELFF.

The chain uses TRBV5-1 and TRBJ2-6, with 7 bases matching TRBD2. Germline CDR1 SGHRS, CDR2 YFSETQ. The CDR3 has 17 residues. Unmatched junction bases numbered 9, after V lost 5 bases and J lost 1 base. CDR3 DNA: TGCGCCAGCAGTAACCGGGCGGGAGAGTCTGGGGCCAACGTCCTGACTTTC. This gives the protein CASSNRAGESGANVLTF.